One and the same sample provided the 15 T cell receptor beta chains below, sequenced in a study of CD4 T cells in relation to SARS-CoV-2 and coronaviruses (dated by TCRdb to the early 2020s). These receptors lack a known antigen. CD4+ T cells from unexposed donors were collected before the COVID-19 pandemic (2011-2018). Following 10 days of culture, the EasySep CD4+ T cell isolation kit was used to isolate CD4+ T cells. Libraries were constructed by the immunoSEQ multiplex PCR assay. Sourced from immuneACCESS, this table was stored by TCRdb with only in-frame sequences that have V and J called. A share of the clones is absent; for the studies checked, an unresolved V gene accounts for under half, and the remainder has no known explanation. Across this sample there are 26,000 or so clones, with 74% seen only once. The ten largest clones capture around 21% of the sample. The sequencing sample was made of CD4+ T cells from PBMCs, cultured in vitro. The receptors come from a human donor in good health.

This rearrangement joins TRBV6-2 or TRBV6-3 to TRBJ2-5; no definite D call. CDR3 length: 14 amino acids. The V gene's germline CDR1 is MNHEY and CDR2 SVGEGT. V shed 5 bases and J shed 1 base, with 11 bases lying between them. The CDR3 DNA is TGTGCCAGCAGTAGGTGGTCAGCCCAAGAGACCCAGTACTTC. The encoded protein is CASSRWSAQETQYF.

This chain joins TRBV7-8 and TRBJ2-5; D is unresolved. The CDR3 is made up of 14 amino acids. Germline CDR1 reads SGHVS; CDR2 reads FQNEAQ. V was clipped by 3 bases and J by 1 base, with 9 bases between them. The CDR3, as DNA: TGTGCCAGCAGCTTCGGAGCGATCCAAGAGACCCAGTACTTC. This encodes CASSFGAIQETQYF.

The CDR3 reads CASSSEAMNTEAFF. The CDR3 DNA sequence: TGTGCCAGCAGCTCGGAGGCCATGAACACTGAAGCTTTCTTT. The chain links TRBV5-5 to TRBJ1-1; no firm D call. Per germline, CDR1 SGHKS and CDR2 YYEKEE (reference sequence). CDR3 length: 14 amino acids. V gave up 3 bases and J gave up 0 bases, with 9 bases separating them.

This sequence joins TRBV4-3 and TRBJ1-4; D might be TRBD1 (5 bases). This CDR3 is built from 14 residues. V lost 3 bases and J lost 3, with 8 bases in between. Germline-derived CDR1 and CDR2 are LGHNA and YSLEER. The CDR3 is CASSQGGANEKLFF. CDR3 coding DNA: TGCGCCAGCAGCCAGGGGGGGGCTAATGAAAAACTGTTTTTT.

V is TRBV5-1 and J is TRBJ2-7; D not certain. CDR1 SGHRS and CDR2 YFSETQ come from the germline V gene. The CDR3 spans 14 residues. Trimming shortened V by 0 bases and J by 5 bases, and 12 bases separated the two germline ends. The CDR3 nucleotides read TGCGCCAGCAGCTTGGCCGACGCTTGGGACGAGCAGTACTTC. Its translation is CASSLADAWDEQYF.

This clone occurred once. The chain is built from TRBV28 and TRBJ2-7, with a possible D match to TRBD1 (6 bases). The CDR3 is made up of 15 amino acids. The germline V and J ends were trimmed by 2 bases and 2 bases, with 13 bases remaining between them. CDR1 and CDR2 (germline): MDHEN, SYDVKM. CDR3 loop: CASSLPQGSAYEQYF. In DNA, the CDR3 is TGTGCCAGCAGTTTACCCCAGGGGTCCGCCTACGAGCAGTACTTC.

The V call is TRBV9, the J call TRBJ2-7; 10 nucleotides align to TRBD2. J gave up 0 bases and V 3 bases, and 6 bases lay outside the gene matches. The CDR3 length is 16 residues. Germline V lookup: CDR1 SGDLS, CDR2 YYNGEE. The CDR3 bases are TGTGCCAGCAGCGCTACGAGCGGGGGGGCCTCCTACGAGCAGTACTTC. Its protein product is CASSATSGGASYEQYF.

This chain's CDR3 is CASSGGGIGNSPLHF. DNA of the CDR3: TGCGCCAGCAGCGGGGGGGGAATTGGGAATTCACCCCTCCACTTT. The chain joins TRBV5-1 to TRBJ1-6; D is possibly TRBD1 (5 bases). V was trimmed by 4 bases and J by 7 bases, leaving 15 bases between them. The CDR3 consists of 15 residues. CDR1 SGHRS and CDR2 YFSETQ come from the germline V gene.

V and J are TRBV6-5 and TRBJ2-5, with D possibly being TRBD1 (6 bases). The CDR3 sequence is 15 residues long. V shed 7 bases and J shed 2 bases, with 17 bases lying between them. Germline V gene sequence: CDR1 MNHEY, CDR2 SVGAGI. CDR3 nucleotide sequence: TGTGCCAGCACTCTCAGGGGCCTAGGTCAAGAGACCCAGTACTTC. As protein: CASTLRGLGQETQYF.

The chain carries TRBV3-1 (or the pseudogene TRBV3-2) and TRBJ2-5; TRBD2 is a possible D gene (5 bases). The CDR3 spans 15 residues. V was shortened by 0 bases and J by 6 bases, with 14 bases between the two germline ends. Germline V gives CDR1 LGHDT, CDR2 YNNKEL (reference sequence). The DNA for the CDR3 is TGTGCCAGCAGCCAAGATCGAGAGGGCCGGCAGACCCAGTACTTC. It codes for CASSQDREGRQTQYF.

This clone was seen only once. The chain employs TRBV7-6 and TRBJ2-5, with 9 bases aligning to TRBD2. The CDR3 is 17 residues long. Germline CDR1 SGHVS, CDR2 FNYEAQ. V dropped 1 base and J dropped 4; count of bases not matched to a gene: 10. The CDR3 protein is CASSLGVASGTPETQYF. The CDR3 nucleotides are TGTGCCAGCAGCTTAGGAGTAGCTAGCGGGACTCCAGAGACCCAGTACTTC.

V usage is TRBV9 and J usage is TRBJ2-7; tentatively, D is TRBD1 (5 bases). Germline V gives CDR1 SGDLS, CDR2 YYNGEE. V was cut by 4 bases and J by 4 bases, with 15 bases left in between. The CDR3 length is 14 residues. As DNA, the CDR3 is TGTGCCAGCAGCTTAGAATCTGGGGCTTACGAGCAGTACTTC. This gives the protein CASSLESGAYEQYF.

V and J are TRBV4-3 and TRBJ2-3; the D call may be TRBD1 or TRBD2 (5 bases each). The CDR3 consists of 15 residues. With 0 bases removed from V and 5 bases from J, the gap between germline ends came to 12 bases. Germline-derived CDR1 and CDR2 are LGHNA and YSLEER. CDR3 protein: CASSQELGPVDTQYF. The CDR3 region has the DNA TGCGCCAGCAGCCAAGAGTTGGGACCGGTAGATACGCAGTATTTT.

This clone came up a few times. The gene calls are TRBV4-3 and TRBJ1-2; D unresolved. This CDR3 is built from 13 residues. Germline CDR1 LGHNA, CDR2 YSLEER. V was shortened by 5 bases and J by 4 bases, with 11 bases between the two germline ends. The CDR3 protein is CASSSEAAYGYTF. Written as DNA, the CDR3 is TGCGCCAGCAGCTCCGAGGCCGCCTATGGCTACACCTTC.

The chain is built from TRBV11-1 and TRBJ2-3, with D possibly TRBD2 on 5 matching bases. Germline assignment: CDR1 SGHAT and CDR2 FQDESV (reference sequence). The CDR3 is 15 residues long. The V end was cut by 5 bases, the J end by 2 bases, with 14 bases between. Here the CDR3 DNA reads TGTGCCAGCAGCAATAGGAGGCTAATCACAGATACGCAGTATTTT. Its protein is CASSNRRLITDTQYF.